This paragraph covers one T cell receptor (beta chain) sequence. Antigen specificity is unknown. The CDR3 length is 14 residues. From germline, CDR1 is SQVTM and CDR2 ANQGSEA. The V and J ends lost 5 bases and 7 bases respectively, with 20 bases between them. The record originates from a study of a mutant IDH1 vaccine in newly diagnosed glioma. General study findings and limits: Researchers report vaccine-induced immune responses in 93.3% of patients.

Produced via immunoSEQ multiplex PCR; TCRdb's table is partial and in-frame only. The data show about 50,000 clones, roughly 88% seen once. The time point here: baseline, week 1 (first vaccination visit). Treatment here: pre-vaccination baseline after standard-of-care therapy. This receptor was taken from a man between 40 and 49 years old with glioma. The specimen was PBMCs, collected from a glioma patient treated with radiotherapy, temozolomide or both. The chain has TRBV29-1 and TRBJ1-2; D may be TRBD1 (5 bases). The CDR3 DNA sequence: TGCAGCGTTCATTCCACAAGGGAGAGGGGTGGCTACACCTTC. It translates to CSVHSTRERGGYTF. Full variable domain (rest looked up from reference TRBV29-1 and TRBJ1-2): SAVISQKPSRDICQRGTSLTIQCQVDSQVTMMFWYRQQPGQSLTLIATANQGSEATYESGFVIDKFPISRPNLTFSTLTVSNMSPEDSSIYLCSVHSTRERGGYTFGSGTRLTVV.